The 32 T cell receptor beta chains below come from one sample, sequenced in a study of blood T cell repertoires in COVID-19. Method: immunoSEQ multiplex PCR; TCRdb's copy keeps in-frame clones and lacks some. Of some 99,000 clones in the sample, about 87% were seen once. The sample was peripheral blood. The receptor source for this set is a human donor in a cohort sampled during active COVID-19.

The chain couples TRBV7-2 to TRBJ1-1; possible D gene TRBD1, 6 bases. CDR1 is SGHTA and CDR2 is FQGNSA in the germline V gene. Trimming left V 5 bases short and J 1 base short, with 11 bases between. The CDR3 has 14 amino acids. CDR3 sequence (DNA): TGTGCCAGCAGCGTTCAACAGGGGAACACTGAAGCTTTCTTT. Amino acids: CASSVQQGNTEAFF.

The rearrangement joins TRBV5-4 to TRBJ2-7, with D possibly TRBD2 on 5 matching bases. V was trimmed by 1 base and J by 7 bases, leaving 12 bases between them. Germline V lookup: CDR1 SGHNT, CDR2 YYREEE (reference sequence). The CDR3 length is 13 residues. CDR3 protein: CASSLLASSEQYF. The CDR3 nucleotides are TGTGCCAGCAGCTTGTTAGCTAGCTCAGAGCAGTACTTC.

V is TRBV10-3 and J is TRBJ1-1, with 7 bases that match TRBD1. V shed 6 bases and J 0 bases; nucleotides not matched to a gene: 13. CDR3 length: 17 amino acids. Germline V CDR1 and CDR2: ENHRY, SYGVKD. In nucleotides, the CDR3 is TGTGCCATCAGCGGTCCGGGACAGTACAAAATGAACACTGAAGCTTTCTTT. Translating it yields CAISGPGQYKMNTEAFF.

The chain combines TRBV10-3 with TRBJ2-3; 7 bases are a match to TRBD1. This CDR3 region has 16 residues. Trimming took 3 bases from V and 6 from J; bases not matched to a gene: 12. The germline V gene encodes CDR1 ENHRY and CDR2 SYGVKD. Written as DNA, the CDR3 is TGTGCCATCAGTGATGGGATAGGGGGCGCGACGGATACGCAGTATTTT. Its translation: CAISDGIGGATDTQYF.

CDR3 nucleotides: TGTGCCAGCTCACCCGAGCCCAAATACTACGAGCAGTACTTC. Translated: CASSPEPKYYEQYF. This chain connects TRBV18 to TRBJ2-7, with D hard to call. V gave up 3 bases and J gave up 3 bases, with 12 bases separating them. This CDR3 is built from 14 residues. The germline V gene has CDR1 KGHSH and CDR2 LQKENI.

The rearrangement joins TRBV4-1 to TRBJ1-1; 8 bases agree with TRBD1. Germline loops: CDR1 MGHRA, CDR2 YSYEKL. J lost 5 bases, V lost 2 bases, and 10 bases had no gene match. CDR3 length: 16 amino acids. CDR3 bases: TGCGCCAGCAGCCAACCTGCTCAGGGGGCGAATACTGAAGCTTTCTTT. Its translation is CASSQPAQGANTEAFF.

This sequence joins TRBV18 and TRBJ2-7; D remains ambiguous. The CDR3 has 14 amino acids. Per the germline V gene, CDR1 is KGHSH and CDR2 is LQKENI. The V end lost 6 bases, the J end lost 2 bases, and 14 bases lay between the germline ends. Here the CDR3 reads CASSLGRSTYEQYF. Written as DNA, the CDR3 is TGTGCCAGCTCCCTTGGCAGGTCGACCTACGAGCAGTACTTC.

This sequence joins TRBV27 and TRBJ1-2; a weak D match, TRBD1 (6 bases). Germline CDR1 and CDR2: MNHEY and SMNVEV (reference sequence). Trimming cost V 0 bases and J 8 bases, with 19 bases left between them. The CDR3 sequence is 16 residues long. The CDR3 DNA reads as TGTGCCAGCAGTTTATCGTTAGGGGGGGTCGGAGTAGGCTACACCTTC. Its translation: CASSLSLGGVGVGYTF.

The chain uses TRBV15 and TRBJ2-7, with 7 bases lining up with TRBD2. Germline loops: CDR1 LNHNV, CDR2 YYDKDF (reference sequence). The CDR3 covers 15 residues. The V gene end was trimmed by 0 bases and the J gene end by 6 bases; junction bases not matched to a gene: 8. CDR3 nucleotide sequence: TGTGCCACCAGCAGAGATGGGCTAGCGGAGAGCGAGCAGTACTTC. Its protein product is CATSRDGLAESEQYF.

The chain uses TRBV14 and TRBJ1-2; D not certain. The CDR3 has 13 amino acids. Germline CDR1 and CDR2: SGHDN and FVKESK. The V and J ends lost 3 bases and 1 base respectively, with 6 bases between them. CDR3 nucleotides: TGTGCCAGCAGCCAGGACTATAACTATGGCTACACCTTC. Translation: CASSQDYNYGYTF.

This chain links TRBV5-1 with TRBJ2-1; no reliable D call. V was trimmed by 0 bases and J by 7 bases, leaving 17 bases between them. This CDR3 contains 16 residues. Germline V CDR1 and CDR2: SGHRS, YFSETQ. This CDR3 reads CASSLGHPGQQNEQFF. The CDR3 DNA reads TGCGCCAGCAGCTTGGGACACCCAGGTCAGCAGAATGAGCAGTTCTTC. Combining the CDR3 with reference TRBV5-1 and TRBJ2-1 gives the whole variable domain KAGVTQTPRYLIKTRGQQVTLSCSPISGHRSVSWYQQTPGQGLQFLFEYFSETQRNKGNFPGRFSGRQFSNSRSEMNVSTLELGDSALYLCASSLGHPGQQNEQFFGPGTRLTVL.

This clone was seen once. CDR3 DNA: TGTGCCAGCAGCTGGGGACAGGGCTATGGGGAGTACTTC. Its protein product is CASSWGQGYGEYF. The rearrangement joins TRBV7-8 to TRBJ2-7; 9 nucleotides line up with TRBD1. The CDR3 covers 13 residues. V trimming: 4 bases; J trimming: 11 bases; junction bases outside the gene matches: 9. Germline CDR1 reads SGHVS; CDR2 reads FQNEAQ.

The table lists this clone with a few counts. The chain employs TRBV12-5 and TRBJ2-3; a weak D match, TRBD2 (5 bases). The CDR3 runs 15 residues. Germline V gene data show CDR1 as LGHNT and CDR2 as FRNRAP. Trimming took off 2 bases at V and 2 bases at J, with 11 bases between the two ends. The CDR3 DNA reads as TGTGCTAGTGGTTTGAGTAACGGGATCACAGATACGCAGTATTTT. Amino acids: CASGLSNGITDTQYF.

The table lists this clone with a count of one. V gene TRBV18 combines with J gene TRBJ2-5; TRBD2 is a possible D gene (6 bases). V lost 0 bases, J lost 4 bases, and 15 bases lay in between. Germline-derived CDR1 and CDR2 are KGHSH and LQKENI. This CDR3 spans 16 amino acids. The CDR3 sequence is CASSPPLGGSGETQYF. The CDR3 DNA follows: TGTGCCAGCTCACCACCCCTGGGGGGTTCGGGAGAGACCCAGTACTTC. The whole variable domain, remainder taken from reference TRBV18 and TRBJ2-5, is NAGVMQNPRHLVRRRGQEARLRCSPMKGHSHVYWYRQLPEEGLKFMVYLQKENIIDESGMPKERFSAEFPKEGPSILRIQQVVRGDSAAYFCASSPPLGGSGETQYFGPGTRLLVL.

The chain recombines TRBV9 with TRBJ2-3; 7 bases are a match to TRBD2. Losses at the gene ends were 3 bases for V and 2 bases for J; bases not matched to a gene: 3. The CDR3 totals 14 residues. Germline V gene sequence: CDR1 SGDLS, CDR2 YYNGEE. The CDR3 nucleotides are TGTGCCAGCAGCGCCGGGGGGATCACAGATACGCAGTATTTT. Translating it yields CASSAGGITDTQYF.

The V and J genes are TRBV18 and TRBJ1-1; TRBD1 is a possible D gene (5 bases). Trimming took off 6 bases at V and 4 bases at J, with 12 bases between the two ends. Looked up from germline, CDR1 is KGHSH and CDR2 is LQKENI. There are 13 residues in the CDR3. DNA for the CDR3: TGTGCCAGCTCCCGCAGCGGGGGCACTGAAGCTTTCTTT. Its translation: CASSRSGGTEAFF.

This CDR3 is CASRTSGDSPLHF. The DNA for the CDR3 is TGCGCCAGCAGGACCTCGGGGGATTCACCCCTCCACTTT. The genes are TRBV5-1 and TRBJ1-6, with a possible D match to TRBD1 (5 bases). Germline V gene lookup returns CDR1 SGHRS and CDR2 YFSETQ. V was trimmed by 5 bases and J by 8 bases, leaving 11 bases between them. The CDR3 runs 13 residues.

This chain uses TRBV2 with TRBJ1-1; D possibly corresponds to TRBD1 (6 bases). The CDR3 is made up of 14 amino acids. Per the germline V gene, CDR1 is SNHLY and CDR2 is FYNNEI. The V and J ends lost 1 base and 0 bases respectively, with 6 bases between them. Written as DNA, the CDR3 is TGTGCCAGCAGTGAAGAGGGGGTGAACACTGAAGCTTTCTTT. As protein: CASSEEGVNTEAFF. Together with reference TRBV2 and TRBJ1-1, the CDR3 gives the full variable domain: EPEVTQTPSHQVTQMGQEVILRCVPISNHLYFYWYRQILGQKVEFLVSFYNNEISEKSEIFDDQFSVERPDGSNFTLKIRSTKLEDSAMYFCASSEEGVNTEAFFGQGTRLTVV.

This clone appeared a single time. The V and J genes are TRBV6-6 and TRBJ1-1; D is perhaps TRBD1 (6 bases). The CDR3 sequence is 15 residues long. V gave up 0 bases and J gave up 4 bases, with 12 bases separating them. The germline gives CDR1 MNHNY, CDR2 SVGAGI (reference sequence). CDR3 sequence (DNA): TGTGCCAGCAGTTACTCCCGGGACATCCCCACTGAAGCTTTCTTT. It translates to CASSYSRDIPTEAFF.

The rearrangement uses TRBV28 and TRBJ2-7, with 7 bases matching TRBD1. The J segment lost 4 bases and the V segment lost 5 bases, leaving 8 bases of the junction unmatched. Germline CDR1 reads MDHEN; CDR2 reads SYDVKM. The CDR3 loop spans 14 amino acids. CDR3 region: CASSRADRAYEQYF. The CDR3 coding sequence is TGTGCCAGCAGTCGAGCAGACAGGGCGTACGAGCAGTACTTC.

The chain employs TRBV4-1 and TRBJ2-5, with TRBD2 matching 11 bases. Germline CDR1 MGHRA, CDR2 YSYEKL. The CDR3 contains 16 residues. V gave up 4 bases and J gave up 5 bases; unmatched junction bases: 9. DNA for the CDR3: TGCGCCAGCAGCCCCCGATCGACTAGCGGGGCGGAGACCCAGTACTTC. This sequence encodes CASSPRSTSGAETQYF.

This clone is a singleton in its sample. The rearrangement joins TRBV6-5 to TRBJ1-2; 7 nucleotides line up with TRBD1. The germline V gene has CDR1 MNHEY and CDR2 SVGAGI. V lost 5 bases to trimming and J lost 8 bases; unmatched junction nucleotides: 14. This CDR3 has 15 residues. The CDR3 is CASSPYTTGMGGYTF. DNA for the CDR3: TGTGCCAGCAGTCCCTATACGACAGGGATGGGAGGCTACACCTTC.

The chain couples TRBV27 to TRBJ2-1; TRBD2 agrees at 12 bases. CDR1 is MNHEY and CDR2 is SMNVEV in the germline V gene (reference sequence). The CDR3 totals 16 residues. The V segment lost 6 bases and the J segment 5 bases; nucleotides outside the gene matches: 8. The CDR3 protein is CASRVRLAGGHNEQFF. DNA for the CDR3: TGTGCCAGCAGAGTCCGCCTAGCGGGAGGGCACAATGAGCAGTTCTTC.

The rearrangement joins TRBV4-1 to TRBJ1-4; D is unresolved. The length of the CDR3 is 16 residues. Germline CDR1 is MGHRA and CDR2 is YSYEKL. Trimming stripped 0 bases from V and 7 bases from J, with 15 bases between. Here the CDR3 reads CASSQDVNAGAEKLFF. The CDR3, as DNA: TGCGCCAGCAGCCAAGATGTTAATGCGGGAGCTGAAAAACTGTTTTTT.

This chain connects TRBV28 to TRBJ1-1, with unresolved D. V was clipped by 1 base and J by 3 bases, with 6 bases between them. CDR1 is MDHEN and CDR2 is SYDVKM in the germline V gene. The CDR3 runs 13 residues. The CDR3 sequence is CASSLYRYTEAFF. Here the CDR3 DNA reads TGTGCCAGCAGTTTATACCGGTACACTGAAGCTTTCTTT.

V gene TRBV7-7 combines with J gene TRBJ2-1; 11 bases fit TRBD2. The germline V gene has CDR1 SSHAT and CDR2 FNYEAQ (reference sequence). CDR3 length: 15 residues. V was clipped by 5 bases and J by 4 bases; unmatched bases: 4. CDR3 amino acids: CASSQLAGGYNEQFF. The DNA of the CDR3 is TGTGCCAGCAGCCAATTAGCGGGAGGGTACAATGAGCAGTTCTTC.

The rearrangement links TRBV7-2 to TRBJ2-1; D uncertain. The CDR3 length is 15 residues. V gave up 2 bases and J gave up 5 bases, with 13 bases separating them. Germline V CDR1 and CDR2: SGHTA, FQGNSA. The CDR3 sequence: CASSLYEQEDNEQFF. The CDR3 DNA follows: TGTGCCAGCAGCTTATACGAGCAGGAAGACAATGAGCAGTTCTTC.

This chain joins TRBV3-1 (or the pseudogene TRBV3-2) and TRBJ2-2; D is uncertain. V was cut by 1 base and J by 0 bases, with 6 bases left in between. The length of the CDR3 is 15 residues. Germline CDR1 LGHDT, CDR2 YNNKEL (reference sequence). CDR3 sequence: CASSQGLTNTGELFF. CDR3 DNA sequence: TGTGCCAGCAGCCAAGGACTCACGAACACCGGGGAGCTGTTTTTT.

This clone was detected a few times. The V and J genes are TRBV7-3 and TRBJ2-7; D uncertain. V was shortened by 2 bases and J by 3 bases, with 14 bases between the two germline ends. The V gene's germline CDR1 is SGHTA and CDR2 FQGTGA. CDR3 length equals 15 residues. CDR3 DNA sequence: TGTGCCAGCAGCTTACAGGCTGCCCCGTACTACGAGCAGTACTTC. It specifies CASSLQAAPYYEQYF.

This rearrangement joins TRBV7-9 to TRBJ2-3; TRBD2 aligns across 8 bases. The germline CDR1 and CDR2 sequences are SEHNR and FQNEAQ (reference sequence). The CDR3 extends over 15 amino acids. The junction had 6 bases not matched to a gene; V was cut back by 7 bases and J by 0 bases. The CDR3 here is CASTGGVSSTDTQYF. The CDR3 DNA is TGTGCCAGCACCGGGGGGGTTTCTAGCACAGATACGCAGTATTTT.

CDR3 DNA: TGTGCCATCAGTGGGCGGGGGACCTCTGGGGATGAGCAGTTCTTC. This sequence encodes CAISGRGTSGDEQFF. The chain recombines TRBV10-3 with TRBJ2-1, with 7 positions matching TRBD2. The trim removed 4 bases at V and 8 bases at J, leaving 11 bases unmatched. The CDR3 runs to 15 residues. Per germline, CDR1 ENHRY and CDR2 SYGVKD.

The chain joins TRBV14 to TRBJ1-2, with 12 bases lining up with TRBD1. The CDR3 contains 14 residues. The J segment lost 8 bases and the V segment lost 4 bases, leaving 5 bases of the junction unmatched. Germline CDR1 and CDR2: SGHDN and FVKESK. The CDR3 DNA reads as TGTGCCAGCAGCCCGGGACAGGGGGCGCCGGGCTACACCTTC. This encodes CASSPGQGAPGYTF.